This is a list of T cell receptor beta chains from one sample in a study of T-cell reconstitution after alpha-beta-depleted transplantation in children. MiXCR, applied by TCRdb to the PCR reads, yields one record per CDR3 protein. The sample comprises thousands of distinct CDR3 sequences, more than 15% of which are singletons, and roughly 13% rests with the top ten. The sequenced sample was PBMCs, mostly from graft donor cells, obtained 60 days after TCRalphabeta/CD19-depleted stem cell transplant. These receptors all stem from a male patient aged 10 to 17 who had a stem cell transplant for acute myeloid leukemia, so the T cells may come from the graft donor. The CDR3 runs from the conserved cysteine through the conserved F or W. Each record gives: V gene, J gene, D gene, clone size, CDR3 protein, CDR3 DNA. The D gene is left open where the match is weak. Clone size, where shown, is once, few, many, or a class for clones that have expanded.

TRBV4-2,TRBJ2-1,NA,NA,CASSQDLGRDAEQFF,TGTGCCAGCAGCCAAGATCTGGGGCGGGATGCTGAGCAGTTCTTC
TRBV28,TRBJ2-5,TRBD2,few,CASSRAGQQETQYF,TGTGCCAGCAGTCGAGCGGGGCAGCAAGAGACCCAGTACTTC
TRBV11-1,TRBJ2-5,NA,few,CASSFGLALQETQYF,TGTGCCAGCAGCTTCGGGCTAGCGTTACAAGAGACCCAGTACTTC
TRBV30,TRBJ2-1,TRBD2,few,CAWSVRRTSHSEQFF,TGTGCCTGGAGTGTTAGAAGGACTAGTCATTCGGAGCAGTTCTTC
TRBV27,TRBJ2-7,TRBD2,NA,CASSPIAGAGEQYF,TGTGCCAGCAGTCCAATAGCGGGAGCTGGCGAGCAGTACTTC
TRBV11-1,TRBJ2-4,TRBD2,NA,CASSLKAGAATGKNIQYF,TGTGCCAGCAGCTTAAAAGCGGGGGCGGCGACGGGCAAAAACATTCAGTACTTC
TRBV14,TRBJ2-5,NA,NA,CASSQDGYSQETQYF,TGTGCCAGCAGCCAAGATGGTTACAGCCAAGAGACCCAGTACTTC
TRBV19,TRBJ2-1,NA,NA,CASRISGTYNEQFF,TGTGCCAGTAGGATTAGCGGAACCTACAATGAGCAGTTCTTC
TRBV7-6,TRBJ2-7,NA,NA,CASSFPGPKVSNYEQYF,TGTGCCAGCAGCTTTCCGGGACCTAAAGTCTCCAACTACGAGCAGTACTTC
TRBV7-8,TRBJ1-1,NA,few,CASSLGGVKNTEAFF,TGTGCCAGCAGCTTAGGAGGGGTTAAAAACACTGAAGCTTTCTTT
TRBV4-1,TRBJ2-7,NA,NA,CASGYEQYF,TGCGCCAGCGGCTACGAGCAGTACTTC
TRBV20-1,TRBJ2-3,TRBD2,few,CSAPRLAGVTSGHLPQYF,TGCAGTGCTCCCCGACTAGCGGGAGTCACCTCAGGACATCTCCCGCAGTATTTT
TRBV7-9,TRBJ2-7,TRBD2,medium-sized,CASSLGRAYEQYF,TGTGCCAGCAGCTTGGGGAGGGCCTACGAGCAGTACTTC
TRBV7-2,TRBJ1-2,NA,NA,CASSYRQTTIYGYTF,TGTGCCAGCAGCTACCGCCAGACTACCATCTATGGCTACACCTTC
TRBV7-6,TRBJ2-1,TRBD2,medium-sized,CASSLRLADEQFF,TGTGCCAGCAGCTTAAGACTAGCCGATGAGCAGTTCTTC
TRBV12-3/TRBV12-4,TRBJ2-1,TRBD2,medium-sized,CASTRLAENEQFF,TGTGCCAGCACCAGACTAGCGGAGAATGAGCAGTTCTTC
TRBV9,TRBJ2-1,NA,medium-sized,CASSVEGGSYNEQFF,TGTGCCAGCAGCGTAGAAGGGGGCTCCTACAATGAGCAGTTCTTC
TRBV13,TRBJ2-3,NA,few,CASTPMSQATYTDTQYF,TGTGCCAGCACCCCCATGTCTCAAGCCACGTACACAGATACGCAGTATTTT
TRBV7-6,TRBJ1-1,NA,medium-sized,CASSLGSRLTGQHTEAFF,TGTGCCAGCAGCCTAGGCAGTAGGCTCACAGGGCAGCACACTGAAGCTTTCTTT
TRBV11-1,TRBJ1-1,TRBD1,few,CASSHTGDLEAFF,TGTGCCAGCAGCCATACAGGGGACCTTGAAGCTTTCTTT
TRBV6-4,TRBJ1-1,TRBD1,few,CASSPPGQGLDTEAFF,TGTGCCAGCAGTCCCCCGGGACAGGGGTTGGACACTGAAGCTTTCTTT
TRBV4-3,TRBJ2-7,TRBD2,large,CASSQEASGRSYEQYF,TGCGCCAGCAGCCAAGAAGCTAGCGGGAGAAGTTACGAGCAGTACTTC
TRBV7-2,TRBJ2-7,NA,NA,CASSPYYEQYF,TGTGCCAGCAGCCCGTACTACGAGCAGTACTTC
TRBV30,TRBJ1-2,NA,NA,CAWGRSSLGYTF,TGTGCCTGGGGACGGAGTTCCCTAGGCTACACCTTC
TRBV7-9,TRBJ2-1,NA,NA,CASSFRSGLPNEQFF,TGTGCCAGCAGCTTTCGGTCGGGACTTCCCAATGAGCAGTTCTTC
TRBV4-3,TRBJ2-1,NA,medium-sized,CASSLDRDAQFF,TGCGCCAGCAGCCTAGACCGGGACGCGCAGTTCTTC
TRBV11-2,TRBJ2-2,TRBD2,few,CASSLIIPGGPVVGELFF,TGTGCCAGCAGCTTAATCATCCCGGGAGGGCCGGTTGTCGGGGAGCTGTTTTTT
TRBV7-3,TRBJ2-1,TRBD2,medium-sized,CASSSFGGRSLEQFF,TGTGCCAGCAGCTCATTTGGCGGGAGGTCCCTAGAGCAGTTCTTC
TRBV29-1,TRBJ2-5,NA,large,CSLGEGGETQYF,TGCAGCCTAGGGGAAGGCGGCGAGACCCAGTACTTC
TRBV7-2,TRBJ1-1,NA,few,CASSLVWGLNTEAFF,TGTGCCAGCAGCTTAGTTTGGGGCCTGAACACTGAAGCTTTCTTT
TRBV28,TRBJ2-7,TRBD2,NA,CASWGTSGGYEQYF,TGTGCCAGCTGGGGGACTAGCGGGGGCTACGAGCAGTACTTC
TRBV6-2/TRBV6-3,TRBJ2-1,NA,NA,CASSWGSHEQFF,TGTGCCAGCAGTTGGGGTAGCCATGAGCAGTTCTTC
TRBV7-2,TRBJ1-6,TRBD1,few,CASSPGGLYNSPLHF,TGTGCCAGCAGCCCAGGGGGCCTCTATAATTCACCCCTCCACTTT
TRBV27,TRBJ2-1,NA,NA,CASSSTGTYNNEQFF,TGTGCCAGCAGTTCAACCGGGACTTACAACAATGAGCAGTTCTTC
TRBV12-3/TRBV12-4,TRBJ1-5,NA,medium-sized,CASSLERDSNQPQHF,TGTGCCAGCAGTTTAGAAAGGGATAGCAATCAGCCCCAGCATTTT
TRBV7-9,TRBJ2-3,TRBD2,medium-sized,CASSLAGLAGDDTQYF,TGTGCCAGCAGCTTAGCGGGACTAGCGGGAGACGATACGCAGTATTTT
TRBV28,TRBJ1-1,NA,NA,CASSRQIVAKTEAFF,TGTGCCAGCTCTCGACAAATAGTGGCTAAGACTGAAGCTTTCTTT
TRBV6-2/TRBV6-3,TRBJ2-7,TRBD1,NA,CASSYPQGTAVRRNEQYF,TGTGCCAGCAGTTATCCTCAGGGGACAGCTGTAAGACGCAATGAGCAGTACTTC
TRBV7-9,TRBJ2-5,NA,medium-sized,CASSFGWRGLQETQYF,TGTGCCAGCAGCTTCGGGTGGCGGGGCTTACAAGAGACCCAGTACTTC
TRBV12-3/TRBV12-4,TRBJ2-1,NA,medium-sized,CASRSVGSAYNEQFF,TGTGCCAGCCGGTCGGTCGGGAGTGCCTACAATGAGCAGTTCTTC
TRBV5-4,TRBJ1-6,NA,few,CASSLGSASSYNSPLHF,TGTGCCAGCAGCTTGGGGTCGGCGAGCTCCTATAATTCACCCCTCCACTTT
TRBV5-5,TRBJ2-5,TRBD2,few,CASSLTVRLAGNQETQYF,TGTGCCAGCAGCTTGACCGTTCGACTAGCGGGGAACCAAGAGACCCAGTACTTC
TRBV5-6,TRBJ2-5,NA,medium-sized,CASSLGAGIEETQYF,TGTGCCAGCAGCTTGGGCGCAGGGATTGAAGAGACCCAGTACTTC
TRBV20-1,TRBJ2-2,NA,few,CSAAQGPANTGELFF,TGCAGTGCTGCGCAGGGGCCAGCGAACACCGGGGAGCTGTTTTTT
TRBV5-6,TRBJ2-4,TRBD1,medium-sized,CASSFYRGLQYF,TGTGCCAGCAGCTTTTACAGGGGACTTCAGTACTTC
TRBV2,TRBJ1-2,NA,few,CASTLGGGNYGYTF,TGTGCCAGCACTCTGGGAGGAGGGAACTATGGCTACACCTTC
TRBV7-9,TRBJ1-5,NA,NA,CASSLGGSGRGNQPQHF,TGTGCCAGCAGCTTAGGAGGCTCCGGTCGAGGGAATCAGCCCCAGCATTTT
TRBV12-3/TRBV12-4,TRBJ1-5,NA,few,CASSRDGLEPQHF,TGTGCCAGCAGCCGCGACGGACTGGAGCCCCAGCATTTT
TRBV12-3/TRBV12-4,TRBJ2-5,TRBD1,NA,CASSPGQGRETQYF,TGTGCCAGCAGTCCTGGACAGGGTAGGGAGACCCAGTACTTC
TRBV7-9,TRBJ2-7,NA,NA,CASRETGASYEQYF,TGTGCCAGCAGGGAGACGGGGGCCTCCTACGAGCAGTACTTC
TRBV5-4,TRBJ2-7,NA,NA,CASSSRSSYEQYF,TGTGCCAGCAGCTCAAGGAGCTCCTACGAGCAGTACTTC